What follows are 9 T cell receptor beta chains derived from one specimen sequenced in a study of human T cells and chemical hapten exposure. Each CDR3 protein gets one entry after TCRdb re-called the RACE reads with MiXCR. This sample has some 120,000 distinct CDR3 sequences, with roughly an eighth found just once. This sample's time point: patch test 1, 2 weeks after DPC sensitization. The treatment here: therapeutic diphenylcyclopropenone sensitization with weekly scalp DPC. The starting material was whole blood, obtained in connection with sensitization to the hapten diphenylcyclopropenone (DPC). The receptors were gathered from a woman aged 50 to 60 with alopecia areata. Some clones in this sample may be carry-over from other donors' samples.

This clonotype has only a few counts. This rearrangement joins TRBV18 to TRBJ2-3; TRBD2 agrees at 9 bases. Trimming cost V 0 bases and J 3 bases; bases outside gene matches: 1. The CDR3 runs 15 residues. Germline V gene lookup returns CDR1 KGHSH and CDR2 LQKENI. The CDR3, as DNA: TGTGCCAGCTCACCACCGGGACTAGCAACAGATACGCAGTATTTT. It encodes CASSPPGLATDTQYF.

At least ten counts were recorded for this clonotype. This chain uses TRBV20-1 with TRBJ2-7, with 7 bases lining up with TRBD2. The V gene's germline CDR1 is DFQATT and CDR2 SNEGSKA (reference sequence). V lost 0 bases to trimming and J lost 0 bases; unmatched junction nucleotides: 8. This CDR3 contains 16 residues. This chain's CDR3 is CSAREGGGPYSYEQYF. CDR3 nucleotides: TGCAGTGCTAGAGAGGGGGGAGGGCCCTACTCCTACGAGCAGTACTTC.

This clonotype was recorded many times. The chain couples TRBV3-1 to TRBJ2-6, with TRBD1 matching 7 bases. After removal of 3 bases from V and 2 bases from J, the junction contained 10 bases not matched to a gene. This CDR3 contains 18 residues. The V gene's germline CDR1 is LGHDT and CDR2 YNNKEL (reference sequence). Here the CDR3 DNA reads TGTGCCAGCAGCCACGGATACAGGGGCGGAACTGGGGCCAACGTCCTGACTTTC. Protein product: CASSHGYRGGTGANVLTF.

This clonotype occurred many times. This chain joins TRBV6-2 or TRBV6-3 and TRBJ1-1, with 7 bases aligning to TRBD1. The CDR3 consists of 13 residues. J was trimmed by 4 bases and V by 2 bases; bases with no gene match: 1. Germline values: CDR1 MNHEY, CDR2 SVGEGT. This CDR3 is CASSYQGGTEAFF. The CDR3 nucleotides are TGTGCCAGCAGTTACCAGGGGGGCACTGAAGCTTTCTTT.

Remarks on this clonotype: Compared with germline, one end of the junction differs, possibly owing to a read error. The CDR3, as DNA: TGTCCCAGCAGCCGAGTGGCGGGACAGAAGTATGAGCAGTTCTTC. Its protein product is CPSSRVAGQKYEQFF. This sequence joins TRBV11-2 and TRBJ2-1, with D possibly being TRBD1 (7 bases). Germline loops: CDR1 SGHAT, CDR2 FQNNGV. This CDR3 has 15 residues.

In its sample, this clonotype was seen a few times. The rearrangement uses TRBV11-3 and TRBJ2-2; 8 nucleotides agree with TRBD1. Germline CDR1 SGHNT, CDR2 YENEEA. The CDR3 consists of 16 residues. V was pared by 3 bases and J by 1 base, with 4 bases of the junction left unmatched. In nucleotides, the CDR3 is TGTGCCAGCAGCTTTAAAGGGACAGGGAACACCGGGGAGCTGTTTTTT. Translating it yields CASSFKGTGNTGELFF.

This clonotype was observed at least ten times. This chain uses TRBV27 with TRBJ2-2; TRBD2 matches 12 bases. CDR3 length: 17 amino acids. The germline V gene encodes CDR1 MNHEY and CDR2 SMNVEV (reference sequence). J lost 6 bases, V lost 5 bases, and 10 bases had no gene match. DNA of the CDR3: TGTGCCAGCAGTCAAAAGGCCCCTAGCGGGAGGGCCGGGGAGCTGTTTTTT. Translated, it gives CASSQKAPSGRAGELFF.

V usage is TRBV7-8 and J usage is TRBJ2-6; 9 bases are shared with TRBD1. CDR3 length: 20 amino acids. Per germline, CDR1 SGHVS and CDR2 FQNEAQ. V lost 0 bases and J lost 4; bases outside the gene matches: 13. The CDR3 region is CASSLAHRDRVLIGANVLTF. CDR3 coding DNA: TGTGCCAGCAGCTTAGCGCACAGGGACAGGGTATTGATCGGGGCCAACGTCCTGACTTTC.

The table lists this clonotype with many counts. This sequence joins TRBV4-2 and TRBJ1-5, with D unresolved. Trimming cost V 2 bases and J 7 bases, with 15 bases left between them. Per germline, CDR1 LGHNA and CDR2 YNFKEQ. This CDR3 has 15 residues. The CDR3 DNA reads TGTGCCAGCAGCCAAAATGGAGGGTCGGGCCAGCCCCAGCATTTT. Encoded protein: CASSQNGGSGQPQHF.